This T cell receptor beta chain derives from a study of cytomegalovirus exposure and HLA in healthy donors. Of note for this clone: No antigen is known for it.

The V end was cut by 6 bases, the J end by 7 bases, with 18 bases between. This CDR3 region has 14 residues. Germline V gives CDR1 SGHDT, CDR2 YYEEEE. General observations from the study: The listing of 150 to 200 TCR beta chains classed them as cytomegalovirus-associated. Relative to equally common others, HLA-associated TCR beta chains showed greater clonal expansion in a later analysis.

60 Vbeta and 13 Jbeta primers were used in PCR. Profiled with immunoSEQ multiplex PCR; TCRdb holds only in-frame clones, not every one. The data contain around 64,000 clones, 85% to 90% of them singletons. This clonotype was obtained from a woman aged 30 to 39 in good health and CMV-seropositive. Sequences were obtained from PBMCs. The J gene is TRBJ2-3, the V gene TRBV5-6, with D perhaps matching TRBD2 (6 bases). This CDR3 is CASTTPGSGYTQYF. CDR3 in DNA: TGTGCCAGCACCACGCCCGGCAGCGGGTATACGCAGTATTTT.